The text below deals with one TCR beta chain. As yet, its antigen is unknown. The data originate from a study of cytomegalovirus exposure and HLA in healthy donors. Notes on the study in general: Looking again later, the authors saw that most CMV-associated TCR beta chains seemed HLA-restricted.

PCR employed 60 Vbeta and 13 Jbeta primers. Some clones are missing from TCRdb's copy, which holds only in-frame ones; the method was immunoSEQ multiplex PCR. The data contain more than 85,000 clones, 73% of them singletons. The J segment lost 3 bases and the V segment lost 6 bases, leaving 4 bases of the junction unmatched. CDR1 and CDR2 from the germline V gene are SNHLY and FYNNEI. The CDR3 loop spans 13 amino acids. This sequence joins TRBV2 and TRBJ1-1; 7 positions agree with TRBD1. The source material was PBMCs. The origin of this receptor is a man aged 40-50 years in good health and CMV-seronegative. DNA of the CDR3: TGTGCCAGCAGCCCCGACAGGGACACTGAAGCTTTCTTT. Protein: CASSPDRDTEAFF.